This record looks at one T cell receptor (beta chain) sequence and its context. The data were obtained in a study of blood T cell repertoires in COVID-19. The CDR3 loop spans 18 amino acids. Germline values: CDR1 LGHNA, CDR2 YSLEER. V was shortened by 1 base and J by 1 base, with 17 bases between the two germline ends. This table comes from immunoSEQ multiplex PCR, and its TCRdb copy is limited to in-frame clones, with some not included. This table has approximately 350,000 clones, roughly 90% appearing once. This sequence was found in a woman in her thirties with COVID-19, enrolled during active disease. The sequencing input was peripheral blood. V gene TRBV4-3 combines with J gene TRBJ1-3; D is unclear. CDR3 coding DNA: TGCGCCAGCAGCCAAGTCCCACAGCCCTGGGAGTCTGGAAACACCATATATTTT. Protein product: CASSQVPQPWESGNTIYF.